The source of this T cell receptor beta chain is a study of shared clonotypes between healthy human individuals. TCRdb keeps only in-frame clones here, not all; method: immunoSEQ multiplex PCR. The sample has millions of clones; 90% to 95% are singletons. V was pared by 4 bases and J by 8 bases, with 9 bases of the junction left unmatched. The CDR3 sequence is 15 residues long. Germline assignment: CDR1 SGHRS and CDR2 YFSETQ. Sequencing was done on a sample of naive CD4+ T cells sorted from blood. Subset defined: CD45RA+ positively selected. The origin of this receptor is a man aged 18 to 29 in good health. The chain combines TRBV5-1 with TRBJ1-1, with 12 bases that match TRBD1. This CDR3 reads CASSPGQGAKGEAFF. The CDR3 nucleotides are TGCGCCAGCAGCCCGGGACAGGGGGCCAAGGGGGAAGCTTTCTTT.